A selection of T cell receptor beta chains follows, all from one sample in a study of blood T cell repertoires in COVID-19. The table came from immunoSEQ multiplex PCR; TCRdb's copy has only in-frame clones and leaves some out. The table shows 100,000 to 150,000 clones, with roughly 83% occurring only once. Sequencing was carried out using peripheral blood. The receptors come from a woman between 45 and 60 years old with acute or convalescent COVID-19. Both conserved end residues are part of each CDR3. A D gene is named only where the DNA matches it firmly. Expanded clones are given a class, and other clones once, few, many or no size at all.

V gene,J gene,clone size,D gene,CDR3 protein,CDR3 DNA
TRBV10-2,TRBJ2-3,.,TRBD1,CASSKIGTGFSDTQYF,TGCGCCAGCAGTAAAATCGGGACAGGGTTTTCAGATACGCAGTATTTT
TRBV18,TRBJ1-3,.,.,CASSARGGSPAAGNTIYF,TGTGCCAGCTCCGCGAGGGGGGGGTCCCCTGCCGCTGGAAACACCATATATTTT
TRBV2,TRBJ2-7,few,.,CASSGPSRQGTYEQYF,TGTGCCAGCAGTGGTCCCTCACGGCAGGGGACCTACGAGCAGTACTTC
TRBV12-3/TRBV12-4,TRBJ2-7,.,.,CASSFTGAYEQYF,TGTGCCAGCAGTTTTACTGGAGCCTACGAGCAGTACTTC
TRBV4-1,TRBJ2-7,.,.,CASSSGGTSREQYF,TGCGCCAGCAGCTCAGGGGGGACATCCCGCGAGCAGTACTTC
TRBV6-5,TRBJ2-7,.,.,CASSTTGTQPYEQYF,TGTGCCAGCAGTACGACAGGGACTCAACCCTACGAGCAGTACTTC
TRBV2,TRBJ1-2,.,.,CASSVTSPPGYTF,TGTGCCAGTTCGGTGACATCTCCACCAGGCTACACCTTC
TRBV5-1,TRBJ2-3,.,TRBD1,CASSPGQKVNTQYF,TGCGCCAGCAGCCCGGGACAGAAGGTGAATACGCAGTATTTT
TRBV5-8,TRBJ2-5,.,.,CASSPGRTGLRQETQYF,TGTGCCAGCAGCCCGGGGAGAACAGGGTTGAGGCAAGAGACCCAGTACTTC
TRBV28,TRBJ1-1,once,.,CASSLIVANTEAFF,TGTGCCAGCAGTTTAATAGTAGCGAACACTGAAGCTTTCTTT
TRBV7-2,TRBJ1-1,.,TRBD1,CASRWDREAFF,TGTGCCAGCAGGTGGGACAGGGAAGCTTTCTTT
TRBV9,TRBJ2-1,.,TRBD1,CASSSTGVSYNEQFF,TGTGCCAGCAGCTCGACAGGGGTCTCCTACAATGAGCAGTTCTTC
TRBV5-1,TRBJ2-7,.,.,CASSLGPTQRHEQYF,TGCGCCAGCAGCTTGGGACCCACCCAGCGCCACGAGCAGTACTTC
TRBV3-1/TRBV3-2,TRBJ1-2,.,.,CASSPRGGVSKGYTF,TGTGCCAGCAGCCCCCGGGGGGGGGTGTCGAAGGGCTACACCTTC
TRBV29-1,TRBJ1-2,.,.,CSVSTGTGGYTF,TGCAGCGTTTCTACAGGGACGGGGGGCTACACCTTC
TRBV9,TRBJ2-7,.,.,CASSERGHNSYEQYF,TGTGCCAGCAGCGAAAGGGGACATAACTCCTACGAGCAGTACTTC
TRBV6-5,TRBJ2-6,.,.,CASTWTVSGANVLTF,TGTGCCAGCACCTGGACAGTCTCTGGGGCCAACGTCCTGACTTTC
TRBV27,TRBJ1-5,few,.,CASSQGQNQPQHF,TGTGCCAGCAGTCAAGGACAGAATCAGCCCCAGCATTTT
TRBV4-1,TRBJ1-1,medium-sized,.,CASSQVQGRYTEAFF,TGCGCCAGCAGCCAAGTCCAGGGTCGGTACACTGAAGCTTTCTTT
TRBV6-5,TRBJ1-4,.,.,CASRGRAVTNEKLFF,TGTGCCAGCCGAGGGCGGGCGGTCACTAATGAAAAACTGTTTTTT
TRBV6-5,TRBJ1-6,.,TRBD1,CASAGGTNNSPLHF,TGTGCCAGCGCAGGGGGCACGAATAATTCACCCCTCCACTTT
TRBV10-3,TRBJ1-2,.,.,CAISRSREGYTF,TGTGCCATCAGCCGATCCAGGGAAGGCTACACCTTC
TRBV6-1,TRBJ2-7,.,TRBD1,CASSEMMGQGAYEQYF,TGTGCCAGCAGTGAAATGATGGGTCAGGGGGCCTACGAGCAGTACTTC
TRBV5-1,TRBJ1-2,.,.,CASSLEGGRSYGYTF,TGCGCCAGCAGCTTGGAGGGGGGGCGAAGCTATGGCTACACCTTC
TRBV19,TRBJ1-5,.,.,CASSIVPGPQHF,TGTGCCAGTAGTATAGTCCCGGGGCCCCAGCATTTT
TRBV25-1,TRBJ2-7,.,TRBD2,CASSRAGDSYEQYF,TGTGCCAGCAGTAGGGCGGGGGACTCCTACGAGCAGTACTTC
TRBV5-6,TRBJ1-1,.,.,CASSPGQTRLMNTEAFF,TGTGCCAGCAGCCCCGGACAGACGAGGTTAATGAACACTGAAGCTTTCTTT
TRBV5-3,TRBJ1-5,.,.,CARSLCAKRVRASGNQPQHF,TGTGCCAGAAGCTTGTGCGCCAAACGAGTAAGAGCTAGTGGCAATCAGCCCCAGCATTTT
TRBV11-3,TRBJ2-1,.,.,CASSPGGSLTYNEQFF,TGTGCCAGCAGTCCTGGGGGCAGTCTAACCTACAATGAGCAGTTCTTC
TRBV7-2,TRBJ2-1,.,.,CASSRGYSYNEQFF,TGTGCCAGCAGCAGGGGGTATTCCTACAATGAGCAGTTCTTC
TRBV10-3,TRBJ1-5,.,.,CAIKRVRGTNQPQHF,TGTGCCATCAAAAGGGTGCGGGGTACCAATCAGCCCCAGCATTTT
TRBV19,TRBJ1-1,once,.,CASSIDSWGRGTEAFF,TGTGCCAGTAGTATAGACTCCTGGGGGCGAGGGACTGAAGCTTTCTTT
TRBV5-1,TRBJ1-5,.,.,CASSLGQPNSNQPQHF,TGCGCCAGCAGCTTGGGACAGCCTAATAGCAATCAGCCCCAGCATTTT
TRBV5-6,TRBJ2-1,once,.,CASSRGLQGNEQFF,TGTGCCAGCAGCAGGGGACTCCAAGGGAATGAGCAGTTCTTC
TRBV10-1,TRBJ2-1,.,.,CASSESRGGSYNEQFF,TGCGCCAGCAGTGAGTCAAGGGGCGGATCCTACAATGAGCAGTTCTTC
TRBV2,TRBJ2-1,.,.,CARGGVGHNEQFF,TGTGCCAGGGGGGGTGTGGGGCACAATGAGCAGTTCTTC
TRBV6-2/TRBV6-3,TRBJ2-7,few,TRBD2,CASSYSTVISGTRFGSYEQYF,TGTGCCAGCAGTTACTCGACCGTAATTTCCGGGACTAGATTTGGGAGTTACGAGCAGTACTTC
TRBV7-8,TRBJ2-3,few,.,CASSLGAQGIRITDTQYF,TGTGCCAGCAGCTTAGGGGCGCAGGGAATTCGTATCACAGATACGCAGTATTTT
TRBV6-5,TRBJ1-5,.,.,CASQGPPSYQPQHF,TGTGCCAGCCAGGGGCCCCCATCCTATCAGCCCCAGCATTTT
TRBV10-2,TRBJ2-6,.,TRBD1,CASSERDSGSGANVLTF,TGCGCCAGCAGTGAACGGGACAGCGGATCTGGGGCCAACGTCCTGACTTTC
TRBV7-8,TRBJ1-2,.,.,CASSSERGGVPSLTF,TGTGCCAGCAGCTCGGAGCGAGGGGGGGTCCCTTCCCTCACCTTC
TRBV12-3/TRBV12-4,TRBJ1-1,few,.,CASTLGRNTEAFF,TGTGCCAGCACTCTAGGGAGGAACACTGAAGCTTTCTTT
TRBV11-3,TRBJ1-4,.,.,CASSLERTALNEKLFF,TGTGCCAGCAGCTTAGAAAGGACAGCCCTTAATGAAAAACTGTTTTTT
TRBV5-1,TRBJ2-2,once,.,CASSLLRGDGELFF,TGCGCCAGCAGCTTACTCCGGGGAGACGGGGAGCTGTTTTTT
TRBV5-1,TRBJ2-7,.,TRBD1,CASSPRQGSEQYF,TGCGCCAGCAGCCCCAGACAGGGCAGCGAGCAGTACTTC
TRBV19,TRBJ1-5,.,.,CASSIDPRQFPQHF,TGTGCCAGTAGTATAGATCCCAGACAGTTTCCCCAGCATTTT
TRBV28,TRBJ1-3,few,TRBD1,CASSLRGQGLIDTIYF,TGTGCCAGCAGTTTAAGAGGACAGGGCCTAATAGACACCATATATTTT
TRBV27,TRBJ1-6,.,.,CASSLAGIPPLHF,TGTGCCAGCAGTTTAGCGGGAATTCCACCCCTCCACTTT
TRBV19,TRBJ1-1,few,.,CASSQQGFGTEAFF,TGTGCCAGTAGCCAACAGGGCTTCGGCACTGAAGCTTTCTTT
TRBV5-4,TRBJ2-3,.,TRBD1,CASSPDRGRTDTQYF,TGTGCCAGCAGCCCGGACAGGGGGCGGACAGATACGCAGTATTTT
TRBV4-1,TRBJ2-1,.,TRBD2,CASSHMGLAGGLNNEQFF,TGCGCCAGCAGCCACATGGGACTAGCGGGGGGGTTAAACAATGAGCAGTTCTTC
TRBV19,TRBJ1-5,.,TRBD1,CASSIAFWQGARSKGQPQHF,TGTGCCAGTAGTATAGCGTTTTGGCAGGGGGCGCGTTCGAAAGGTCAGCCCCAGCATTTT